The subject of this entry is one TCR beta chain. The identical CDR3 is also encoded by other nucleotide sequences in the sample. The data are from a study of shared clonotypes between healthy human individuals. V gave up 0 bases and J gave up 4 bases; unmatched junction bases: 5. The CDR3 loop spans 15 amino acids. Germline CDR1 LGHNA, CDR2 YSLEER. Naivety among CD8 cells was defined by CD45RO negativity and positive CCR7 selection, thereby excluding terminally differentiated effector memory CD45RA+ cells. All the donors were Caucasian adults who lived in Nashville, Tennessee. When replicate PCRs were run on sorted subsets, they used about 220 ng DNA, roughly 30,000 T cell genomes. Clones were read by immunoSEQ multiplex PCR, and TCRdb kept only the in-frame ones, dropping some. This sample has around 2,100,000 clones, with about 95% found just once.

The V and J genes are TRBV4-3 and TRBJ1-1; 7 bases map to TRBD1. This TCR came from a man younger than 35 in good health. Sequences were obtained from naive CD8+ T cells sorted from blood. CDR3 sequence: CASSQDRGLSTEAFF. CDR3 nucleotide sequence: TGCGCCAGCAGCCAAGACAGGGGGTTAAGCACTGAAGCTTTCTTT.